The present TCR beta chain was sequenced within a study of blood T cell repertoires in COVID-19. Study-wide background: From the United States, Italy and Spain came samples of acute and convalescent COVID-19. The analysed material was cDNA or gDNA that came from T cells, B-cell-depleted T cells, or PBMCs.

The CDR3 contains 17 residues. V lost 4 bases, J lost 5 bases, and 9 bases stayed unmatched. CDR1 and CDR2 (germline): SGHVS, FQNEAQ. In the source study's methods: Amplification with reference gene primers provided the estimates of nucleated cell counts. Method: immunoSEQ multiplex PCR; TCRdb's copy keeps in-frame clones and lacks some. V, J and clone size are taken as reported in that table, and D and trimming were inferred from the DNA itself. The sample lists 200,000 to 250,000 clones; over 70% were seen once. Source material: peripheral blood. The sequence was obtained from a woman between 65 and 79 years old with acute or convalescent COVID-19. The genes are TRBV7-8 and TRBJ2-6; the match to TRBD1 covers 9 bases. The CDR3 DNA follows: TGTGCCAGCAGCTCCGGGACAGGGTCTCCTAGGGCCAACGTCCTGACTTTC. It yields the protein CASSSGTGSPRANVLTF.